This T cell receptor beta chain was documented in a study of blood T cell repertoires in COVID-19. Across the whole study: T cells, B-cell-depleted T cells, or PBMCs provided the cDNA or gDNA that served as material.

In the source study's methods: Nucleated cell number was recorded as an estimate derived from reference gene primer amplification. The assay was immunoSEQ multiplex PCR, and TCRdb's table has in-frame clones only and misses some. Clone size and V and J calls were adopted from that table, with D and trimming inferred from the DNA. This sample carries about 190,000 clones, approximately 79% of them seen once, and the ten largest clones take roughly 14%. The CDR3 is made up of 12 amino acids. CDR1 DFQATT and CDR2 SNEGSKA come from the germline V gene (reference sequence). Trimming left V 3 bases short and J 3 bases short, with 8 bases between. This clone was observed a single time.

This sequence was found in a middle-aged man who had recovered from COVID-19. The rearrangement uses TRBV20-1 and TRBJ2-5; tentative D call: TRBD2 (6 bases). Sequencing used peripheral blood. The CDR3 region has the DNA TGCAGTGCTAGTGGCGGGGAAGAGACCCAGTACTTC. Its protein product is CSASGGEETQYF.